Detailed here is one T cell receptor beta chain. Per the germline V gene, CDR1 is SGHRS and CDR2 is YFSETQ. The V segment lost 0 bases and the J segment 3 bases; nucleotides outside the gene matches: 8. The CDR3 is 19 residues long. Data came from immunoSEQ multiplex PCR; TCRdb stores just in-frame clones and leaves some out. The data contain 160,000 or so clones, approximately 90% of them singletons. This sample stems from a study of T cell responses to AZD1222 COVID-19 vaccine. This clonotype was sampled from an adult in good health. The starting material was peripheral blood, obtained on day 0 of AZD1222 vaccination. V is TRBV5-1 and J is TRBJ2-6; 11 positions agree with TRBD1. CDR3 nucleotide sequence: TGCGCCAGCAGCTTGGTTGGACAGGGGGCCTTACTTGGGGCCAACGTCCTGACTTTC. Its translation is CASSLVGQGALLGANVLTF.